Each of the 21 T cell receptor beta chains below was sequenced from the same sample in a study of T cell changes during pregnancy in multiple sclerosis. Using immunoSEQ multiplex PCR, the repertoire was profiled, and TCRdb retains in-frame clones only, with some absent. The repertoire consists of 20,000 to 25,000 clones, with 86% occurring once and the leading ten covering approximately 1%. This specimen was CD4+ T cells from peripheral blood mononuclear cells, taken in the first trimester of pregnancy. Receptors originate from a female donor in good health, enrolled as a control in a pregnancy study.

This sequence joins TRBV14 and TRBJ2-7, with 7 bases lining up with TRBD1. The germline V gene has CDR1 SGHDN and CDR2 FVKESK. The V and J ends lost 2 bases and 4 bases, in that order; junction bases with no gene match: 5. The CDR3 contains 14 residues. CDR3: CASSQLGGRYEQYF. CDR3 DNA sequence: TGTGCCAGCAGCCAATTAGGGGGCCGATACGAGCAGTACTTC.

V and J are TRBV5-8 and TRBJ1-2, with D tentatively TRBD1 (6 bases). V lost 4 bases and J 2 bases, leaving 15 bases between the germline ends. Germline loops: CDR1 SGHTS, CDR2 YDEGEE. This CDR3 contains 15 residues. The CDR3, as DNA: TGTGCCAGCAGCCGACAGGAAGGGTCGAACTATGGCTACACCTTC. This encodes CASSRQEGSNYGYTF.

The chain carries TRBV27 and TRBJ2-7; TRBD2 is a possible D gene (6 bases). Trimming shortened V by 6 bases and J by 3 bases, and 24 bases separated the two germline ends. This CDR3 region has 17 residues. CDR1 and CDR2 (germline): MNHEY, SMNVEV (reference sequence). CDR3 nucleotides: TGTGCCAGCAGCTTACGCCCGACTAGTGGCAGGTTCTACGAGCAGTACTTC. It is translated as CASSLRPTSGRFYEQYF.

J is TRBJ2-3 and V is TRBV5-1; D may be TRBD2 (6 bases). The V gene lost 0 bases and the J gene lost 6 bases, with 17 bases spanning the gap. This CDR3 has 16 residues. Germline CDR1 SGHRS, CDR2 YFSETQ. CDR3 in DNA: TGCGCCAGCAGCTTGGAGGCGCGGGGCCCCCGGGATACGCAGTATTTT. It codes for CASSLEARGPRDTQYF.

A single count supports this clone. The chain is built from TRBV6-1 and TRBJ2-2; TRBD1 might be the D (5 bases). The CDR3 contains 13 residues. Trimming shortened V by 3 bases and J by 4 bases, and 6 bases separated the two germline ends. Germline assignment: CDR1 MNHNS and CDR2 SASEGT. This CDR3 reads CASSEGRTGELFF. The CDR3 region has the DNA TGTGCCAGCAGTGAGGGGCGCACCGGGGAGCTGTTTTTT.

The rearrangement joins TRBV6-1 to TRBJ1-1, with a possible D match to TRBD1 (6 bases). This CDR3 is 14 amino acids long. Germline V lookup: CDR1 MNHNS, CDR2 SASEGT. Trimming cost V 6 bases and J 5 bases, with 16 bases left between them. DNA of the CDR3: TGTGCCAGCAGCTGGGGGCCAATCGATACTGAAGCTTTCTTT. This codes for CASSWGPIDTEAFF.

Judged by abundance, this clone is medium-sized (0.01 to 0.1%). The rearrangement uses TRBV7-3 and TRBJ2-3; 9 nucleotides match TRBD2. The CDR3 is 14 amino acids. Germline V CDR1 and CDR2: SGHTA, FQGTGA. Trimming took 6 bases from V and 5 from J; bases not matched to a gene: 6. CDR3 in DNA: TGTGCCAGCAGTGTAGCGGGAGCAGGAGATACGCAGTATTTT. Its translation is CASSVAGAGDTQYF.

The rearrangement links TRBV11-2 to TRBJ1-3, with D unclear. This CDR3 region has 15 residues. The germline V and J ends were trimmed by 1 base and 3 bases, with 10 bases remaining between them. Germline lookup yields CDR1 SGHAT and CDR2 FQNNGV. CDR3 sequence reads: CASSLGFGSGNTIYF. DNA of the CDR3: TGTGCCAGCAGCTTAGGTTTCGGGAGTGGAAACACCATATATTTT.

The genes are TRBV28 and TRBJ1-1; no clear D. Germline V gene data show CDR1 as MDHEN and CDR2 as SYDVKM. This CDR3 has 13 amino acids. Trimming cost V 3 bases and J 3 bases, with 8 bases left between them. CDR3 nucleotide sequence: TGTGCCAGCAGTTTCAGAGGGTACACTGAAGCTTTCTTT. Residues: CASSFRGYTEAFF.

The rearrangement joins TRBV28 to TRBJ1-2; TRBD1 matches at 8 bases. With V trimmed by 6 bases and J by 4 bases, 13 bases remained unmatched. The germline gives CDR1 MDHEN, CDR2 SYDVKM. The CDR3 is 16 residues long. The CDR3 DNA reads TGTGCCAGCAGCTCCCCTCGGACAGGGCGGAGCTATGGCTACACCTTC. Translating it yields CASSSPRTGRSYGYTF.

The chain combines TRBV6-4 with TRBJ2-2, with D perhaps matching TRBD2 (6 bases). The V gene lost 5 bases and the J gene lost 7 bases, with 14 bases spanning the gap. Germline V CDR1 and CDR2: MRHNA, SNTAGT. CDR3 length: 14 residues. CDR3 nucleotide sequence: TGTGCCAGCAGTCAACTCTCGGGGGACGGGGAGCTGTTTTTT. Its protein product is CASSQLSGDGELFF.

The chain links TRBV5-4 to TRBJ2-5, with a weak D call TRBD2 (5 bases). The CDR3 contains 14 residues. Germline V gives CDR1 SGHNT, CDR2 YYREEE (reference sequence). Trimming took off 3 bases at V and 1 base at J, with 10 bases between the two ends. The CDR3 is CASSSPRGQETQYF. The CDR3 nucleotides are TGTGCCAGCAGCTCACCCCGGGGCCAAGAGACCCAGTACTTC.

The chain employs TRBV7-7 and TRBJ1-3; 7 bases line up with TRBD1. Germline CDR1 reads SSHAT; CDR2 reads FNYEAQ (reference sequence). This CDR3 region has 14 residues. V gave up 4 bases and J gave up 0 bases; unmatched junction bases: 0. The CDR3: CASSSGGSGNTIYF. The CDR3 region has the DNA TGTGCCAGCAGCTCAGGGGGCTCTGGAAACACCATATATTTT.

CDR3 amino acids: CASSQDNHPPGQGNSPLHF. CDR3 sequence (DNA): TGTGCCAGCAGCCAAGATAATCACCCCCCGGGACAGGGGAATTCACCCCTCCACTTT. J is TRBJ1-6 and V is TRBV4-2; TRBD1 matches 10 bases. Trimming at V came to 0 bases and at J to 7 bases, leaving 12 bases not matched to a gene. The CDR3 consists of 19 residues. CDR1 LGHNA and CDR2 YNFKEQ come from the germline V gene.

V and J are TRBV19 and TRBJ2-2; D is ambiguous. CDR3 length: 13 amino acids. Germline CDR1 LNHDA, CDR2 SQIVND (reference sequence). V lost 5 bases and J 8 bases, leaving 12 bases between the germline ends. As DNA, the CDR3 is TGTGCCAGTAGTGAGAGCTTCAGGGGGGAGCTGTTTTTT. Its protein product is CASSESFRGELFF.

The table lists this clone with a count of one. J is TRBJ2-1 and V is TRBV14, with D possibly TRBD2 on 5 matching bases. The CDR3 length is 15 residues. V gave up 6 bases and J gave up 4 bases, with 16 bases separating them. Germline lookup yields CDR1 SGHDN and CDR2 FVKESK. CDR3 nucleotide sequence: TGTGCCAGCAGAAAAACGGGATTTTTATACAATGAGCAGTTCTTC. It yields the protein CASRKTGFLYNEQFF.

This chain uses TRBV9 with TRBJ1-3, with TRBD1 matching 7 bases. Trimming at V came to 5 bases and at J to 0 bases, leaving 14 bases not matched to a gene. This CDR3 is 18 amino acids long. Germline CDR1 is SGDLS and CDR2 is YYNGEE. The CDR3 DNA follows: TGTGCCAGCAGTCGAGAACGGACAGGCCGCTCCTCTGGAAACACCATATATTTT. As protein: CASSRERTGRSSGNTIYF.

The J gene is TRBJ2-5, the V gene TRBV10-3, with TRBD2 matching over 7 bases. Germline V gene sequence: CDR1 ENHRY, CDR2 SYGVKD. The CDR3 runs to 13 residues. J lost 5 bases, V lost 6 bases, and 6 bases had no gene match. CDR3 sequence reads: CAISRIGGETQYF. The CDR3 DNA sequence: TGTGCCATCAGCAGGATCGGGGGGGAGACCCAGTACTTC.

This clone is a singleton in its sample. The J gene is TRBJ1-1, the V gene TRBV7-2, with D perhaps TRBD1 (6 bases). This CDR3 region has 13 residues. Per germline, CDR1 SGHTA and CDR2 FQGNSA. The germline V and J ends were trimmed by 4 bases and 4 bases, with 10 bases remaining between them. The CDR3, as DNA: TGTGCCAGCAGCTCCCAAGGGGGCACTGAAGCTTTCTTT. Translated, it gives CASSSQGGTEAFF.

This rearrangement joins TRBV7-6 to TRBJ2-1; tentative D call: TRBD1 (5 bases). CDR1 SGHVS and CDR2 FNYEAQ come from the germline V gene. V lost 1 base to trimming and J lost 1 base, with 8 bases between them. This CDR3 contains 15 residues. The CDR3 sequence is CASSLEGISYNEQFF. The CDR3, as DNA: TGTGCCAGCAGCTTAGAGGGGATATCCTACAATGAGCAGTTCTTC. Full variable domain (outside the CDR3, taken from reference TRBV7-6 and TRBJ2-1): GAGVSQSPRYKVTKRGQDVALRCDPISGHVSLYWYRQALGQGPEFLTYFNYEAQQDKSGLPNDRFSAERPEGSISTLTIQRTEQRDSAMYRCASSLEGISYNEQFFGPGTRLTVL.

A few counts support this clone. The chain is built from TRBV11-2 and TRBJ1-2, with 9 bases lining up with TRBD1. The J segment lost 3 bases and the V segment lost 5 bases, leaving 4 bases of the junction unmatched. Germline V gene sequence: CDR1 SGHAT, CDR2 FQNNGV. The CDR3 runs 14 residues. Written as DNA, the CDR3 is TGTGCCAGCAGCCTAAGGACAGGGGACTATGGCTACACCTTC. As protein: CASSLRTGDYGYTF. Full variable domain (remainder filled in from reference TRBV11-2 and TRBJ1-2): EAGVAQSPRYKIIEKRQSVAFWCNPISGHATLYWYQQILGQGPKLLIQFQNNGVVDDSQLPKDRFSAERLKGVDSTLKIQPAKLEDSAVYLCASSLRTGDYGYTFGSGTRLTVV.